This TCR beta chain was documented in a study of beta chain features in type 1 diabetes. General study points: There was a moderate but significant shortening of TCRB CDR3s in all four CD4+ subsets of Type 1 diabetes patients.

Expressed TCRB transcripts were sequenced, since all the RNA that had been isolated was reverse transcribed. Using immunoSEQ multiplex PCR, the repertoire was profiled, and TCRdb retains in-frame clones only, with some absent. This table holds nearly 250,000 clones, around 14% found once. This clone was seen a few times. Its antigen is not identified. V was pared by 0 bases and J by 0 bases, with 3 bases of the junction left unmatched. Germline V CDR1 and CDR2: SGHTS, YDEGEE. The CDR3 sequence is 17 residues long. This clonotype originated in a woman between 35 and 50 years old in good health. This chain connects TRBV5-8 to TRBJ2-2; 9 bases are shared with TRBD2. The sample was naive CD4+ T cells from blood. The CDR3 loop is CASSLGLAATNTGELFF. The CDR3 DNA sequence: TGTGCCAGCAGCTTGGGACTAGCGGCAACGAACACCGGGGAGCTGTTTTTT.